Sequencing of this T cell receptor beta chain was carried out in a study of Ad26.COV2.S vaccination and SARS-CoV-2 variants. Study at large: Each vaccinee took Ad26.COV2.S intramuscularly, once or twice 56 days apart. Study results and caveats: Spike-specific CD8+ and CD4+ T cell responses reportedly showed substantial breadth after vaccination.

Profiled with immunoSEQ multiplex PCR; TCRdb holds only in-frame clones, not every one. The sample shows over 300,000 clones, about four fifths of them seen only once. This CDR3 is built from 16 residues. V was clipped by 2 bases and J by 7 bases; unmatched bases: 12. CDR1 is SGHKS and CDR2 is YYEKEE in the germline V gene (reference sequence). Concerning this clone itself: What it recognizes is unknown.

The treatment denotes: roughly 19 received Ad26.COV2.S at low or high dose, single or two shots; roughly five received placebo; per-sample allocation not given. Following the first vaccine or placebo injection, samples were taken on day 63. At a Boston site, the person donating was an adult of 18-55 years. The chain combines TRBV5-5 with TRBJ2-1; 7 nucleotides agree with TRBD1. The clonotype comes from a person aged 18-65 years who received the Ad26.COV2.S COVID-19 vaccine or a placebo. The sample here was peripheral blood, taken in a trial of Ad26.COV2.S vaccine versus placebo. The CDR3 protein is CASSFLTGTDTNEQFF. CDR3 sequence (DNA): TGTGCCAGCAGCTTTTTGACCGGGACAGACACAAATGAGCAGTTCTTC.